The next 18 T cell receptor beta chains were all read from a single sample in a study of post-analysis software for immune sequencing data. Whole-study results and caveats: Comparison of patients with controls showed 5 or 6 TRBV segments more frequent in patients, TRBV5-6, TRBV5-1 and TRBV20-1 among them.

Antigens of these TCRs are unknown. Prepared libraries of TCR beta cDNA carried unique molecular identifiers. TCRdb re-derived calls from the PCR reads in MiXCR, one entry per CDR3 protein. The table lists 650,000 to 850,000 distinct CDR3 sequences, 46% of them singletons. The sequenced sample consisted of blood. The receptors originated from a girl between 5 and 17 years old with multiple sclerosis.

This clonotype has more than one count but fewer than ten. This sequence joins TRBV10-3 and TRBJ2-4; the match to TRBD1 covers 7 bases. Germline lookup yields CDR1 ENHRY and CDR2 SYGVKD. The V and J ends lost 4 bases and 8 bases, in that order; junction bases with no gene match: 2. The CDR3 contains 12 residues. The CDR3 here is CAISVQGDIQYF. CDR3 nucleotide sequence: TGTGCCATCAGTGTCCAGGGGGACATTCAGTACTTC.

J is TRBJ2-5 and V is TRBV5-4; D could derive from TRBD1 or TRBD2 (5 bases each). Germline CDR1 SGHNT, CDR2 YYREEE (reference sequence). Between the trimmed V and J ends, which lost 4 bases and 5 bases, there was a span of 24 bases. The CDR3 totals 17 residues. CDR3 loop: CASSTRVGAGSGETQYF. CDR3 nucleotides: TGTGCCAGCAGCACCAGGGTCGGGGCGGGTTCCGGCGAGACCCAGTACTTC.

The chain recombines TRBV2 with TRBJ2-5; 14 bases align to TRBD2. V was clipped by 3 bases and J by 5 bases; unmatched bases: 5. Germline-derived CDR1 and CDR2 are SNHLY and FYNNEI. The CDR3 runs to 16 residues. The CDR3 spells CASSEGTSGSAETQYF. CDR3 DNA sequence: TGTGCCAGCAGTGAGGGGACTAGCGGGAGTGCGGAGACCCAGTACTTC.

This clonotype was found a few times. The chain is built from TRBV5-6 and TRBJ1-2; tentative D call: TRBD1 (6 bases). The germline gives CDR1 SGHDT, CDR2 YYEEEE. This CDR3 comprises 13 residues. V dropped 2 bases and J dropped 4 bases, with 9 bases sitting between them. In nucleotides, the CDR3 is TGTGCCAGCAGCTTTACAGGGCCCTATGGCTACACCTTC. Its translation: CASSFTGPYGYTF.

This clonotype has a handful of counts. The chain links TRBV3-1 to TRBJ2-1; 10 nucleotides agree with TRBD2. There are 14 residues in the CDR3. The germline V gene encodes CDR1 LGHDT and CDR2 YNNKEL (reference sequence). Trimming cost V 6 bases and J 5 bases; bases outside gene matches: 4. This CDR3 reads CASRPGLAHNEQFF. Written as DNA, the CDR3 is TGTGCCAGCAGGCCGGGACTAGCGCACAATGAGCAGTTCTTC.

V gene TRBV7-9 combines with J gene TRBJ1-2, with D perhaps TRBD1 (5 bases). V lost 1 base, J lost 6 bases, and 15 bases lay in between. CDR3 length equals 15 residues. Germline V CDR1 and CDR2: SEHNR, FQNEAQ (reference sequence). The CDR3 DNA sequence: TGTGCCAGCAGCTTAGGGGGGATAGACGGCAATGGCTACACCTTC. This translates into CASSLGGIDGNGYTF.

The gene calls are TRBV27 and TRBJ2-5; 7 positions agree with TRBD2. After removal of 6 bases from V and 3 bases from J, the junction contained 10 bases not matched to a gene. Germline-derived CDR1 and CDR2 are MNHEY and SMNVEV (reference sequence). This CDR3 has 15 amino acids. The CDR3 spells CASSRLASGEETQYF. The DNA of the CDR3 is TGTGCCAGCAGCCGACTAGCATCAGGTGAAGAGACCCAGTACTTC.

This clonotype was seen many times. The chain is built from TRBV12-3 or TRBV12-4 and TRBJ2-7; D is uncertain. V lost 5 bases and J 6 bases, leaving 14 bases between the germline ends. This CDR3 is built from 13 residues. CDR3: CASSRPPIGEQYF. The DNA of the CDR3 is TGTGCCAGCAGTAGACCCCCCATCGGCGAGCAGTACTTC.

V is TRBV7-2 and J is TRBJ2-1; TRBD1 agrees at 10 bases. The CDR3 has 17 amino acids. Germline assignment: CDR1 SGHTA and CDR2 FQGNSA. J gave up 5 bases and V 1 base, and 8 bases lay outside the gene matches. CDR3 sequence reads: CASSLVPGGTGDNEQFF. The CDR3 nucleotides are TGTGCCAGCAGCTTAGTCCCAGGGGGGACAGGGGACAATGAGCAGTTCTTC.

This clonotype was found a few times. The chain has TRBV7-9 and TRBJ1-3; 9 bases map to TRBD1. After removal of 6 bases from V and 3 bases from J, the junction contained 12 bases not matched to a gene. From germline, CDR1 is SEHNR and CDR2 FQNEAQ (reference sequence). This CDR3 has 17 residues. This chain's CDR3 is CASRPITGGAIGNTIYF. The CDR3 coding sequence is TGTGCCAGCAGACCGATTACAGGGGGCGCTATTGGAAACACCATATATTTT.

The chain uses TRBV3-1 and TRBJ2-1; 12 bases line up with TRBD2. There are 16 residues in the CDR3. Germline CDR1 and CDR2: LGHDT and YNNKEL (reference sequence). The V and J ends lost 11 bases and 0 bases, in that order; junction bases with no gene match: 8. In nucleotides, the CDR3 is TGTGCCGTCTCAGGGACTAGCGGGTTCTCCTACAATGAGCAGTTCTTC. Its translation is CAVSGTSGFSYNEQFF.

V usage is TRBV5-1 and J usage is TRBJ1-1; D possibly corresponds to TRBD1 (5 bases). Germline values: CDR1 SGHRS, CDR2 YFSETQ. CDR3 length equals 14 residues. The V gene lost 6 bases and the J gene lost 6 bases, with 18 bases spanning the gap. DNA of the CDR3: TGCGCCAGCACCGACGAGGGGATAGGCGCTGAAGCTTTCTTT. Protein product: CASTDEGIGAEAFF.

The J gene is TRBJ1-5, the V gene TRBV29-1, with a possible D match to TRBD1 (5 bases). V was pared by 0 bases and J by 7 bases, with 10 bases between. The CDR3 length is 13 residues. Germline CDR1 and CDR2: SQVTM and ANQGSEA. The CDR3 is CSVEEGVEQPQHF. CDR3 sequence (DNA): TGCAGCGTTGAAGAAGGGGTTGAACAGCCCCAGCATTTT.

The V call is TRBV29-1, the J call TRBJ1-4; 7 positions agree with TRBD1. CDR1 is SQVTM and CDR2 is ANQGSEA in the germline V gene. CDR3 size: 14 residues. With 6 bases clipped from V and 5 bases from J, the junction kept 9 bases outside the gene matches. CDR3 DNA sequence: TGCAGCGTCTCCAACAGGGGTAGGAATGAAAAACTGTTTTTT. It translates to CSVSNRGRNEKLFF.

CDR3 DNA: TGTGCCAGCAGGAAGACTAGCAGGAGCTCCTACGAGCAGTACTTC. Amino acids: CASRKTSRSSYEQYF. The V gene is TRBV12-3 or TRBV12-4, the J gene TRBJ2-7; 7 nucleotides agree with TRBD2. The CDR3 loop spans 15 amino acids. J gave up 0 bases and V 6 bases, and 8 bases lay outside the gene matches.

The table lists this clonotype with a count of one. The J gene is TRBJ2-5, the V gene TRBV7-2; D might be TRBD2 (5 bases). The better agreement between TRBJ2-7 and the DNA end casts doubt on the J call. Germline CDR1 SGHTA, CDR2 FQGNSA. The CDR3 runs 15 residues. In nucleotides, the CDR3 is TGTGCCAGCAGCACCGGGTTGGGGAGCGGCTACGAGCAGTACTTC. It codes for CASSTGLGSGYEQYF.

This chain links TRBV6-1 with TRBJ2-2; maybe TRBD2 (5 bases). Trimming removed 6 bases from V and 5 bases from J, with 13 bases in between. This CDR3 contains 14 residues. CDR1 is MNHNS, CDR2 SASEGT, per germline. The CDR3 bases are TGTGCCAGCAGGAAAACCGGGGATACCGGGGAGCTGTTTTTT. Translated, it gives CASRKTGDTGELFF.

The rearrangement links TRBV9 to TRBJ1-1; no clear D. Germline assignment: CDR1 SGDLS and CDR2 YYNGEE. The V end was cut by 3 bases, the J end by 0 bases, with 12 bases between. The CDR3 runs 15 residues. The chain's CDR3 is CASSADGFMNTEAFF. In DNA, the CDR3 is TGTGCCAGCAGCGCCGACGGTTTTATGAACACTGAAGCTTTCTTT. Variable domain in full (rest from reference TRBV9 and TRBJ1-1): DSGVTQTPKHLITATGQRVTLRCSPRSGDLSVYWYQQSLDQGLQFLIQYYNGEERAKGNILERFSAQQFPDLHSELNLSSLELGDSALYFCASSADGFMNTEAFFGQGTRLTVV.